The rows below give T cell receptor beta chains drawn from one sample of a study of CD8+ T cells in alopecia areata. Measured with immunoSEQ multiplex PCR; TCRdb has only the in-frame clones, and not every one. The sample holds fewer than 250,000 clones, around 60% seen once. The specimen comprised CD4+ T cells sorted from blood, sampled at week 4, from a patient treated with tofacitinib. The receptors were gathered from a human donor with alopecia areata. The conserved cysteine and the conserved F or W are not part of the CDR3 here. D genes are given only for firm matches. Size tells how often a clone was seen (once, few, many) or the class of an expanded clone, and some rows leave it out.

TRBD1 | . | TRBV7-2 | ASLQGAPWGGYT
. | . | TRBV9 | ASSVEAGSQF
. | . | TRBV30 | AWSVTSIGTQY
TRBD1 | once | TRBV2 | ASNTGTGGYEQY
. | . | TRBV14 | ASSQGSAWVGYT
TRBD2 | once | TRBV9 | ASSLTSGKAGELF
. | . | TRBV27 | ASRQWPGDEKLF
. | few | TRBV6-5 | AASDSSTDTQY
. | few | TRBV29-1 | SVFNIRDGDEQF
. | . | TRBV11-2 | ASSPGRRVGEQY